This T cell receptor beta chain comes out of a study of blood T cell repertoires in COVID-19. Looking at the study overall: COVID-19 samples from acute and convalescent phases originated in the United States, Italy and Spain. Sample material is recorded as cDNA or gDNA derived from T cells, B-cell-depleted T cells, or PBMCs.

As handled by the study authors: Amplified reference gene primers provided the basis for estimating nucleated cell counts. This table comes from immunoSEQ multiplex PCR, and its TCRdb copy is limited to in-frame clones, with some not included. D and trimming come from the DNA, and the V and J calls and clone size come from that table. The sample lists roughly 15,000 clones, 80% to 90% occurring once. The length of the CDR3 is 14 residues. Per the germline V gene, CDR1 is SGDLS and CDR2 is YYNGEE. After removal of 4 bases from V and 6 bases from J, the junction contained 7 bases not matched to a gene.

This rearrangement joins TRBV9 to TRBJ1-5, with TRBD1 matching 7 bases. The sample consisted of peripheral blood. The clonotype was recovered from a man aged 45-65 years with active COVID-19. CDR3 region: CASSSGTEGQPQHF. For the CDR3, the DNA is TGTGCCAGCAGCTCCGGGACAGAAGGTCAGCCCCAGCATTTT.